The 6 T cell receptor beta chains below come from one sample, sequenced in a study of response to subunit inactivated influenza vaccine. TCRdb fed the RT-PCR reads into MiXCR, producing one record per CDR3 protein. The table records hundreds of thousands of distinct CDR3 sequences, over 20% of them present only once. The input for sequencing was PBMCs from blood, taken about 19 months after vaccination. Receptors were obtained from a man aged 50-75 years who received an inactivated influenza vaccine.

The CDR3 nucleotides read TGTGCCAGCAGCTCCCCCGGGACAAACATTCAGTACTTC. Protein: CASSSPGTNIQYF. The chain uses TRBV7-3 and TRBJ2-4; D tentatively reads TRBD1 or TRBD2 (5 bases each). V lost 4 bases and J lost 6, with 10 bases in between. The CDR3 extends over 13 amino acids. Germline V CDR1 and CDR2: SGHTA, FQGTGA.

This chain joins TRBV3-1 and TRBJ1-1; 8 nucleotides agree with TRBD1. V shed 4 bases, J shed 4 bases, and the junction held 5 bases outside the gene matches. From germline, CDR1 is LGHDT and CDR2 YNNKEL (reference sequence). This CDR3 region has 14 residues. The CDR3 nucleotides are TGTGCCAGCAGCCCCAGGGGGCTCGTCACTGAAGCTTTCTTT. Translated, it gives CASSPRGLVTEAFF.

This rearrangement joins TRBV29-1 to TRBJ2-3; the D is unclear. Germline CDR1 SQVTM, CDR2 ANQGSEA. The CDR3 runs 13 residues. CDR3 in amino acids: CTATGRGTDTQYF. Written as DNA, the CDR3 is TGCACCGCCACTGGAAGAGGCACAGATACGCAGTATTTT.

The chain carries TRBV29-1 and TRBJ1-1; D unclear. This CDR3 is 12 amino acids long. Trimming took off 8 bases at V and 3 bases at J, with 13 bases between the two ends. Germline loops: CDR1 SQVTM, CDR2 ANQGSEA. For the CDR3, the DNA is TGCAGCACCCTCCCAGAGTACACTGAAGCTTTCTTT. Translated: CSTLPEYTEAFF.

The chain recombines TRBV9 with TRBJ2-3; the match to TRBD2 covers 9 bases. The CDR3 is made up of 17 amino acids. J was trimmed by 0 bases and V by 0 bases; bases with no gene match: 5. In germline, CDR1 is SGDLS, CDR2 YYNGEE. CDR3 protein: CASSVEASGTSTDTQYF. Here the CDR3 DNA reads TGTGCCAGCAGCGTAGAGGCTAGCGGGACTAGCACAGATACGCAGTATTTT. The whole variable domain, filled in from reference TRBV9 and TRBJ2-3, reads DSGVTQTPKHLITATGQRVTLRCSPRSGDLSVYWYQQSLDQGLQFLIQYYNGEERAKGNILERFSAQQFPDLHSELNLSSLELGDSALYFCASSVEASGTSTDTQYFGPGTRLTVL.

The chain carries TRBV10-3 and TRBJ2-1; D not certain. The CDR3 runs 12 residues. V was shortened by 6 bases and J by 4 bases, with 7 bases between the two germline ends. Germline V gene sequence: CDR1 ENHRY, CDR2 SYGVKD. The CDR3 DNA reads as TGTGCCATCAGGAACGGATACAATGAGCAGTTCTTC. It codes for CAIRNGYNEQFF.